This entry describes one T cell receptor beta chain. Its specificity is unknown. The data derive from a study of blood T cells in healthy people across ages. A second PCR of roughly 6 to 12 cycles used a sample-barcoded 5' primer and a J-beta primer mix. Each cDNA was tagged by a template-switch adaptor containing 12 random nucleotides. TCRdb ran MiXCR on the 5' RACE reads and lists one entry per CDR3 protein. The repertoire has around 700,000 distinct CDR3 sequences, approximately 25% of them found once; the top ten carry more than 8.5%. Study conclusions and caveats: Significant beta diversity loss was already apparent by age approximately 36, declining roughly linearly.

The V gene lost 3 bases and the J gene lost 5 bases, with 13 bases spanning the gap. Germline loops: CDR1 SEHNR, CDR2 FQNEAQ (reference sequence). This CDR3 spans 14 amino acids. In addition, the sample was reused for a study of T cells of mothers and their children. That investigation notes: Persisting microchimeric T cell clones went undetected.

The V gene is TRBV7-9, the J gene TRBJ2-5; no reliable D call. The receptor was derived from a boy aged 5-17 years in good health. The material sequenced was blood. In DNA form, the CDR3 reads TGTGCCAGCAGCTTCCTCACTGGAGTGGAGACCCAGTACTTC. Translated: CASSFLTGVETQYF. The full variable domain, in which reference TRBV7-9 and TRBJ2-5 provide the parts outside the CDR3, is DTGVSQNPRHKITKRGQNVTFRCDPISEHNRLYWYRQTLGQGPEFLTYFQNEAQLEKSRLLSDRFSAERPKGSFSTLEIQRTEQGDSAMYLCASSFLTGVETQYFGPGTRLLVL.